This passage covers 23 T cell receptor beta chains from one sample sequenced in a study of CD8+CD57+ T cells in acquired aplastic anemia. Patients sequenced had flow cytometry evidence of CD8+CD57+ cell expansion. The template used for profiling TCR beta VDJ and CDR3 was genomic DNA. TCRdb reprocessed the reads with MiXCR, giving one entry per CDR3 protein. Of roughly 200,000 distinct CDR3 sequences in the sample, about 62% were seen once. The sequenced material came from sorted CD4+, CD8+, or CD8+CD57+ T cells (not recorded which) from PBMCs. These receptors were collected from a human donor with aplastic anemia.

To note about this clonotype: A read error may produce the germline difference seen at one junction end. The chain is built from TRBV20-1 and TRBJ1-2; the D gene is possibly TRBD1 (6 bases). The CDR3 sequence is 12 residues long. CDR1 is DFQATT, CDR2 SNEGSKA, per germline (reference sequence). The CDR3 here is CSGRGSGFTVAF. The CDR3 nucleotides are TGCAGTGGTAGGGGGTCTGGGTTTACGGTAGCCTTC.

Note on this clonotype: One end of the junction is discordant with germline, which a read error may explain. V usage is TRBV5-5 and J usage is TRBJ2-1; D is unresolved. CDR3 length equals 14 residues. Germline V gives CDR1 SGHKS, CDR2 YYEKEE (reference sequence). CDR3 sequence (DNA): TGCGCCAGCAGCCCCTCCTCCCTTAACGATGAGCAGTTCTTC. It encodes CASSPSSLNDEQFF.

The chain carries TRBV9 and TRBJ2-7; TRBD2 agrees at 7 bases. This CDR3 spans 16 amino acids. The J segment lost 0 bases and the V segment lost 0 bases, leaving 6 bases of the junction unmatched. The germline V gene encodes CDR1 SGDLS and CDR2 YYNGEE. For the CDR3, the DNA is TGTGCCAGCAGCGTAGGAGGTACTAGCGTCTCCTACGAGCAGTACTTC. Translating it yields CASSVGGTSVSYEQYF.

The chain is built from TRBV20-1 and TRBJ1-5; 8 nucleotides match TRBD1. Trimming at V came to 3 bases and at J to 0 bases, leaving 4 bases not matched to a gene. CDR3 size: 15 residues. Germline lookup yields CDR1 DFQATT and CDR2 SNEGSKA (reference sequence). The CDR3 DNA follows: TGCAGTGCTAGGGGACAGGCCTATAGCAATCAGCCCCAGCATTTT. This gives the protein CSARGQAYSNQPQHF.

The rearrangement uses TRBV7-8 and TRBJ2-2; maybe TRBD2 (6 bases). This CDR3 has 13 amino acids. From germline, CDR1 is SGHVS and CDR2 FQNEAQ. V lost 6 bases, J lost 7 bases, and 12 bases lay in between. CDR3 in amino acids: CASSGGVDGELFF. DNA of the CDR3: TGTGCCAGCAGTGGAGGGGTGGACGGGGAGCTGTTTTTT.

The chain is built from TRBV2 and TRBJ1-6; D is undetermined. From germline, CDR1 is SNHLY and CDR2 FYNNEI. There are 14 residues in the CDR3. Trimming left V 3 bases short and J 5 bases short, with 8 bases between. The CDR3 reads CASSERRNNSPLHF. DNA of the CDR3: TGTGCCAGCAGTGAGCGACGTAATAATTCACCCCTCCACTTT.

The V and J genes are TRBV15 and TRBJ2-5; D assignment may be TRBD1 or TRBD2 (5 bases each). The V end was cut by 10 bases, the J end by 5 bases, with 17 bases between. In germline, CDR1 is LNHNV, CDR2 YYDKDF (reference sequence). CDR3 length equals 13 residues. The CDR3 loop reads CANSDGTEETQYF. The CDR3 nucleotides read TGTGCCAACAGTGATGGGACCGAGGAGACCCAGTACTTC. The complete variable domain, with remaining parts taken from reference TRBV15 and TRBJ2-5, reads DAMVIQNPRYQVTQFGKPVTLSCSQTLNHNVMYWYQQKSSQAPKLLFHYYDKDFNNEADTPDNFQSRRPNTSFCFLDIRSPGLGDTAMYLCANSDGTEETQYFGPGTRLLVL.

This chain joins TRBV2 and TRBJ2-7, with 8 bases that match TRBD1. The V gene end was trimmed by 5 bases and the J gene end by 6 bases; junction bases not matched to a gene: 6. Germline V gives CDR1 SNHLY, CDR2 FYNNEI. This CDR3 is built from 13 residues. CDR3 protein: CASSPGQGPEQYF. CDR3 DNA: TGTGCCAGCAGTCCCGGACAGGGACCCGAGCAGTACTTC.

The V call is TRBV5-4, the J call TRBJ2-1; D is undetermined. CDR1 is SGHNT, CDR2 YYREEE, per germline (reference sequence). The CDR3 runs 16 residues. Trimming stripped 1 base from V and 0 bases from J, with 11 bases between. CDR3 bases: TGTGCCAGCAGCTTGACAGCTCTGAGCTCCTACAATGAGCAGTTCTTC. Translation gives CASSLTALSSYNEQFF.

The sample holds a few counts of this clonotype. This rearrangement joins TRBV7-2 to TRBJ2-2, with D uncertain. CDR1 is SGHTA and CDR2 is FQGNSA in the germline V gene. The V end lost 5 bases, the J end lost 4 bases, and 14 bases lay between the germline ends. There are 15 residues in the CDR3. The chain's CDR3 is CASSQGAWGTGELFF. The CDR3 nucleotides are TGTGCCAGCAGCCAAGGCGCCTGGGGCACCGGGGAGCTGTTTTTT. The full variable domain, rest sourced from reference TRBV7-2 and TRBJ2-2, is GAGVSQSPSNKVTEKGKDVELRCDPISGHTALYWYRQSLGQGLEFLIYFQGNSAPDKSGLPSDRFSAERTGGSVSTLTIQRTQQEDSAVYLCASSQGAWGTGELFFGEGSRLTVL.

This clonotype was picked up one time. The chain links TRBV2 to TRBJ1-5, with D possibly matching TRBD1 (5 bases). The CDR3 has 14 residues. The V end was cut by 6 bases, the J end by 6 bases, with 15 bases between. Germline loops: CDR1 SNHLY, CDR2 FYNNEI. The chain's CDR3 is CASRQSGLTQPQHF. The CDR3, as DNA: TGTGCCAGCAGGCAATCGGGACTTACTCAGCCCCAGCATTTT.

The chain links TRBV19 to TRBJ1-6, with a tentative D call TRBD1 (5 bases). Germline V gene data show CDR1 as LNHDA and CDR2 as SQIVND (reference sequence). Trimming took 5 bases from V and 8 from J, leaving 19 bases between them. The CDR3 contains 16 residues. The CDR3 nucleotides are TGTGCCAGTAGTCTGGTGTACGGGACGGCGGATTCACCCCTCCACTTT. This encodes CASSLVYGTADSPLHF.

The chain carries TRBV5-6 and TRBJ2-7; either TRBD1 or TRBD2 may fit D (5 bases each). This CDR3 is 15 amino acids long. V dropped 3 bases and J dropped 4 bases, with 17 bases sitting between them. Germline assignment: CDR1 SGHDT and CDR2 YYEEEE. For the CDR3, the DNA is TGTGCCAGCAGCTCAACCGGGACGGCGGGTTACGAGCAGTACTTC. This gives the protein CASSSTGTAGYEQYF.

The chain uses TRBV20-1 and TRBJ2-7; D is ambiguous. Germline values: CDR1 DFQATT, CDR2 SNEGSKA (reference sequence). The CDR3 spans 12 residues. Trimming removed 3 bases at V and 3 bases at J, with 9 bases between. The CDR3 DNA is TGCAGTGCTAGTCCCTCGCTCTACGAGCAGTACTTC. Translation gives CSASPSLYEQYF.

This clonotype has a single count. The rearrangement links TRBV10-3 to TRBJ2-5; 9 nucleotides align to TRBD1. The ends lost 7 bases at V and 3 bases at J; junction bases unmatched: 9. Germline V CDR1 and CDR2: ENHRY, SYGVKD. This CDR3 spans 15 amino acids. The CDR3 spells CAIKGQGVGEETQYF. For the CDR3, the DNA is TGTGCCATCAAGGGACAGGGTGTGGGGGAAGAGACCCAGTACTTC.

This clonotype was seen a few times. The chain is built from TRBV5-4 and TRBJ2-5; 8 nucleotides match TRBD1. The CDR3 is 14 amino acids. V dropped 4 bases and J dropped 1; count of bases not matched to a gene: 3. Germline CDR1 is SGHNT and CDR2 is YYREEE (reference sequence). The DNA of the CDR3 is TGTGCCAGCAGCCTCGGACAGGGCCAAGAGACCCAGTACTTC. It encodes CASSLGQGQETQYF.

This chain connects TRBV7-2 to TRBJ2-7; D may be TRBD1 (5 bases). V lost 1 base, J lost 7 bases, and 14 bases lay in between. Germline-derived CDR1 and CDR2 are SGHTA and FQGNSA. The CDR3 consists of 14 residues. The CDR3 nucleotides read TGTGCCAGCAGCTTAGGGACACCCGGAACAGAGCAGTACTTC. It encodes CASSLGTPGTEQYF.

This clonotype was seen a handful of times. This chain links TRBV7-8 with TRBJ2-3, with a tentative D call TRBD2 (6 bases). The CDR3 spans 14 residues. Deletions cut 5 bases from V and 2 bases from J, with 11 bases between. Germline CDR1 SGHVS, CDR2 FQNEAQ. CDR3: CASSLSGNTDTQYF. The CDR3 coding sequence is TGTGCCAGCAGCCTTAGCGGAAACACAGATACGCAGTATTTT.

A few counts support this clonotype. The chain is built from TRBV19 and TRBJ1-5, with a possible D match to TRBD1 (6 bases). The CDR3 is 15 amino acids. The germline CDR1 and CDR2 sequences are LNHDA and SQIVND (reference sequence). The ends were cut back, 6 bases at V and 6 bases at J, with 18 bases in the middle. CDR3 bases: TGTGCCAGTAGCGATGCAGGGGCGGCGAGTCAGCCCCAGCATTTT. It is translated as CASSDAGAASQPQHF.

This sequence joins TRBV7-9 and TRBJ1-1; 8 nucleotides line up with TRBD1. Germline-derived CDR1 and CDR2 are SEHNR and FQNEAQ (reference sequence). After removal of 5 bases from V and 4 bases from J, the junction contained 3 bases not matched to a gene. CDR3 length equals 13 residues. The chain's CDR3 is CASSQDRGTEAFF. In DNA, the CDR3 is TGTGCCAGCAGCCAAGACAGGGGCACTGAAGCTTTCTTT.

The chain is built from TRBV24-1 and TRBJ2-7; D possibly corresponds to TRBD1 (5 bases). The CDR3 runs to 13 residues. V was cut by 6 bases and J by 1 base, with 9 bases left in between. Per the germline V gene, CDR1 is KGHDR and CDR2 is SFDVKD. The CDR3, as DNA: TGTGCCACCAGTCTAGGGGCATCCTACGAGCAGTACTTC. Its protein product is CATSLGASYEQYF.

V and J are TRBV24-1 and TRBJ2-3; 13 bases align to TRBD2. The V segment lost 4 bases and the J segment 6 bases; nucleotides outside the gene matches: 6. CDR1 is KGHDR, CDR2 SFDVKD, per germline. The CDR3 is 16 residues long. The CDR3 DNA reads as TGTGCCACCAGTGAAACCACTAGCGGGAGGGAGGATACGCAGTATTTT. Translated, it gives CATSETTSGREDTQYF.

The genes are TRBV7-2 and TRBJ2-7; 13 bases match TRBD2. V dropped 3 bases and J dropped 13; count of bases not matched to a gene: 6. This CDR3 is 13 amino acids long. CDR1 and CDR2 (germline): SGHTA, FQGNSA. CDR3 sequence: CASSFGTSGKFYF. The CDR3 nucleotides read TGTGCCAGCAGCTTCGGGACTAGCGGGAAATTCTACTTC. Using reference TRBV7-2 and TRBJ2-7 for the parts outside the CDR3, the full variable domain is GAGVSQSPSNKVTEKGKDVELRCDPISGHTALYWYRQSLGQGLEFLIYFQGNSAPDKSGLPSDRFSAERTGGSVSTLTIQRTQQEDSAVYLCASSFGTSGKFYFGPGTRLTVT.